This entry is about one T cell receptor (beta chain). Its antigen is as yet unknown. In the PCR, 60 Vbeta and 13 Jbeta primers were used. Data came from immunoSEQ multiplex PCR; TCRdb stores just in-frame clones and leaves some out. Here the sample spans some 150,000 clones, 60% to 80% being singletons. V lost 5 bases and J lost 7; bases outside the gene matches: 7. CDR3 size: 14 residues. CDR1 and CDR2 (germline): LNHDA, SQIVND (reference sequence). This record comes from a study of cytomegalovirus exposure and HLA in healthy donors. General study results and limits: Later on, an analysis showed TCR association rates differing by HLA locus, with DRB1 the most and HLA-C the fewest. The study put 150 to 200 TCR beta chains on its list as cytomegalovirus-associated. Available immune exposure information was restricted to CMV serostatus only. Near-uniform donor sequencing depth was presumed by presence/absence analyses.

V and J are TRBV19 and TRBJ2-1; TRBD2 matches 8 bases. This receptor was identified in a man aged 40-49 years in good health and CMV-seronegative. Sequenced input: PBMCs. The CDR3 is CASSFGLAWNEQFF. DNA for the CDR3: TGTGCCAGTAGTTTCGGACTAGCATGGAATGAGCAGTTCTTC.